These T cell receptor beta chains were read from a single sample in a study of T cells in Graves' hyperthyroidism and ophthalmopathy. TCRdb re-analysed the multiplex PCR reads in MiXCR, keeping a single row per CDR3 protein. This sample has approximately 430,000 distinct CDR3 sequences, with under 15% found just once. The sequenced sample was blood. The source of these receptors is a young man with Graves' ophthalmopathy. Each CDR3 is given with its conserved first and last residue.

J,length,V,CDR3
TRBJ2-1,17,TRBV5-1,CASSLVSTSRGLSEQFF
TRBJ1-1,15,TRBV6-1,CASSQTGTTNTEAFF
TRBJ2-5,17,TRBV27,CASSLSTGQGALETQYF
TRBJ1-5,13,TRBV2,CASSDYSNQPQHF
TRBJ2-1,13,TRBV24-1,CATGSGEGNEQFF
TRBJ2-2,13,TRBV15,CATSMRVVGELFF
TRBJ2-3,17,TRBV24-1,CATSDFAGTGDTDTQYF
TRBJ1-5,13,TRBV6-1,CASSEVGREPQHF
TRBJ2-3,16,TRBV30,CAWSSVTTSYTDTQYF
TRBJ1-2,15,TRBV7-8,CASSITGGVGYGYTF
TRBJ2-1,15,TRBV5-6,CASSSDRFTLGEQFF
TRBJ1-2,15,TRBV5-1,CASSLRTGGNHGYTF
TRBJ2-1,14,TRBV11-2,CASTGGALYNEQFF
TRBJ1-1,15,TRBV5-1,CASSFTGAGESEAFF